A selection of T cell receptor beta chains follows, all from one sample in a study of regulatory T cells in long-lasting Graves disease. TCRdb re-called the multiplex PCR reads through MiXCR, storing one row per CDR3 protein. The sample carries about 420,000 distinct CDR3 sequences, about a sixth recorded once. The same data also went into a second study, on T cells in Graves' hyperthyroidism and ophthalmopathy.

This sample comprised peripheral blood mononuclear cells (PBMCs), obtained at new diagnosis, from a patient treated with antithyroid drugs. These receptors all stem from a woman aged 18-30 years with Graves disease. The CDR3 runs from the conserved cysteine through the conserved F or W. A D gene is named only where the DNA matches it firmly. Expanded clones are given a class, and other clones once, few, many or no size at all.

D	size	V	J	CDR3	DNA
TRBD2	many	TRBV28	TRBJ2-5	CASKKVASGQETQYF	TGTGCCAGCAAAAAGGTCGCTAGCGGACAAGAGACCCAGTACTTC
NA	many	TRBV28	TRBJ2-7	CASSFVIPYEQYF	TGTGCCAGCAGTTTCGTGATCCCCTACGAGCAGTACTTC
TRBD1	many	TRBV6-1	TRBJ2-7	CASSDYTGGAYEQYF	TGTGCCAGCAGTGATTATACAGGGGGAGCGTACGAGCAGTACTTC
NA	few	TRBV6-1	TRBJ1-6	CASRESSYNSPLHF	TGTGCCAGCAGAGAGAGCTCCTATAATTCACCCCTCCACTTT
NA	many	TRBV7-8	TRBJ2-7	CASSILLTEQYF	TGTGCCAGCAGCATCCTACTTACCGAGCAGTACTTC
TRBD1	NA	TRBV28	TRBJ2-7	CASTRGTDYEQYF	TGTGCCAGCACAAGGGGGACAGACTACGAGCAGTACTTC
NA	NA	TRBV6-2/TRBV6-3	TRBJ2-3	CASSSTLSRTDTQYF	TGTGCCAGCAGCTCGACCCTCTCACGCACAGATACGCAGTATTTT
TRBD2	few	TRBV30	TRBJ2-1	CAWSSELAGGPDNEQFF	TGTGCCTGGAGTTCCGAACTAGCGGGAGGGCCCGACAATGAGCAGTTCTTC
TRBD2	few	TRBV12-3/TRBV12-4	TRBJ2-7	CASSPGTISEQYF	TGTGCCAGCAGTCCCGGGACTATAAGCGAGCAGTACTTC
NA	few	TRBV11-2	TRBJ2-7	CASSLVILGGSYEQYF	TGTGCCAGCAGCTTAGTCATTCTCGGGGGCTCCTACGAGCAGTACTTC
NA	few	TRBV6-2/TRBV6-3	TRBJ2-2	CASRNEDLTGELFF	TGTGCCAGCAGGAACGAGGATCTCACCGGGGAGCTGTTTTTT
TRBD1	many	TRBV12-3/TRBV12-4	TRBJ1-4	CASRDRVEKLFF	TGTGCCAGCCGGGACAGGGTTGAAAAACTGTTTTTT
TRBD2	many	TRBV9	TRBJ2-3	CASSVDPQGLVTDTQYF	TGTGCCAGCAGCGTAGATCCCCAAGGACTAGTCACAGATACGCAGTATTTT
NA	many	TRBV30	TRBJ1-1	CAWSQGNTEAFF	TGTGCCTGGAGCCAGGGAAACACTGAAGCTTTCTTT
TRBD2	many	TRBV7-9	TRBJ2-7	CASRAPGTSFEQYF	TGTGCCAGCAGAGCTCCCGGGACTAGTTTCGAGCAGTACTTC
NA	many	TRBV24-1	TRBJ2-7	CATSEGRQALRDEQYF	TGTGCCACCAGTGAGGGTAGACAGGCCCTAAGGGACGAGCAGTACTTC
NA	many	TRBV28	TRBJ1-1	CASTILAGRRTEAFF	TGTGCCAGCACCATACTGGCAGGGCGAAGGACTGAAGCTTTCTTT
NA	once	TRBV7-3	TRBJ2-2	CASRVGRETGELFF	TGTGCCAGCAGGGTAGGCCGGGAGACCGGGGAGCTGTTTTTT
NA	many	TRBV18	TRBJ1-1	CASSPQKNTEAFF	TGTGCCAGCTCACCACAGAAGAACACTGAAGCTTTCTTT
TRBD1	NA	TRBV28	TRBJ1-1	CASSLGTGVHTEAFF	TGTGCCAGCAGTTTAGGGACAGGGGTCCACACTGAAGCTTTCTTT
NA	many	TRBV2	TRBJ1-4	CASSEAQVMNRLFF	TGTGCCAGCAGTGAAGCACAGGTGATGAATAGACTGTTTTTT
NA	many	TRBV6-5	TRBJ2-5	CASSYGGGSQETQYF	TGTGCCAGCAGTTACGGTGGCGGATCGCAAGAGACCCAGTACTTC
NA	few	TRBV15	TRBJ1-3	CATSNFQRRSGNTIYF	TGTGCCACCAGCAACTTTCAGCGGCGCTCGGGAAACACCATATATTTT
NA	few	TRBV4-1	TRBJ2-7	CASSHETTSSYEQYF	TGCGCCAGCAGCCACGAGACTACGAGCTCCTACGAGCAGTACTTC
NA	NA	TRBV6-5	TRBJ1-5	CASSYGGANQPQHF	TGTGCCAGCAGTTACGGCGGAGCTAATCAGCCCCAGCATTTT
NA	NA	TRBV6-4	TRBJ1-5	CASSAWTRANQPQHF	TGTGCCAGCAGTGCATGGACCAGAGCGAATCAGCCCCAGCATTTT
NA	many	TRBV28	TRBJ1-2	CASSLYRGAGYGYTF	TGTGCCAGCAGTTTATACCGGGGCGCTGGCTATGGCTACACCTTC
NA	many	TRBV12-3/TRBV12-4	TRBJ1-5	CASSVVGDQPQHF	TGTGCCAGCAGTGTAGTTGGGGATCAGCCCCAGCATTTT
NA	NA	TRBV27	TRBJ2-5	CASSSVPAETQYF	TGTGCCAGCAGTTCGGTACCCGCAGAGACCCAGTACTTC
NA	many	TRBV27	TRBJ1-1	CASRSGPYSSEAFF	TGTGCCAGCAGATCGGGACCTTACAGCTCTGAAGCTTTCTTT
NA	many	TRBV2	TRBJ1-1	CASSDRGVNTEAFF	TGTGCCAGCAGTGACAGGGGAGTGAACACTGAAGCTTTCTTT
TRBD2	few	TRBV24-1	TRBJ2-7	CATRPSTSGRREQYF	TGTGCCACCAGGCCCAGCACTAGCGGGAGACGGGAGCAGTACTTC
NA	few	TRBV6-1	TRBJ1-4	CASSPFGGSNEKLFF	TGTGCCAGCAGTCCTTTCGGGGGATCTAATGAAAAACTGTTTTTT
TRBD1	few	TRBV4-1	TRBJ2-5	CASSQILAGGEETQYF	TGCGCCAGCAGCCAGATACTCGCAGGGGGCGAAGAGACCCAGTACTTC
NA	few	TRBV5-1	TRBJ2-7	CASSLIPQLSNEQYF	TGCGCCAGCAGCTTAATCCCACAGCTTAGCAACGAGCAGTACTTC
TRBD1	NA	TRBV6-5	TRBJ2-4	CASSYREQGYIQYF	TGTGCCAGCAGTTACAGGGAACAGGGGTACATTCAGTACTTC
NA	few	TRBV7-3	TRBJ2-6	CASSLRRGIGSGANVLTF	TGTGCCAGCAGCTTAAGGCGGGGTATCGGCTCTGGGGCCAACGTCCTGACTTTC
NA	many	TRBV20-1	TRBJ1-1	CSAFDGNTEAFF	TGCAGTGCTTTCGACGGGAACACTGAAGCTTTCTTT
NA	few	TRBV2	TRBJ1-2	CASSVTRGPNYGYTF	TGTGCCAGCAGTGTAACAAGGGGCCCCAACTATGGCTACACCTTC
NA	many	TRBV2	TRBJ2-3	CASTWGGRNTDTQYF	TGTGCCAGCACCTGGGGGGGGCGAAACACAGATACGCAGTATTTT
TRBD1	many	TRBV28	TRBJ2-7	CASSITGGHDEQYF	TGTGCCAGCAGTATTACAGGGGGCCATGACGAGCAGTACTTC
TRBD2	many	TRBV28	TRBJ2-3	CASSRSGRLSDTQYF	TGTGCCAGCAGTCGAAGCGGGAGGCTGTCAGATACGCAGTATTTT
NA	NA	TRBV6-1	TRBJ1-1	CASSGRTSGTEAFF	TGTGCCAGCAGTGGGCGAACTTCGGGCACTGAAGCTTTCTTT
NA	NA	TRBV9	TRBJ2-1	CASSVVASAGEQFF	TGTGCCAGCAGCGTAGTGGCCTCTGCCGGTGAGCAGTTCTTC
NA	many	TRBV29-1	TRBJ2-1	CSVDYRMGASHEQFF	TGCAGCGTTGATTATCGTATGGGGGCGAGTCATGAGCAGTTCTTC
NA	few	TRBV4-1	TRBJ2-3	CASSPAGGAETDTQYF	TGCGCCAGCAGCCCCGCGGGCGGGGCTGAGACAGATACGCAGTATTTT
TRBD1	many	TRBV2	TRBJ1-5	CASSERWTGSNQPQHF	TGTGCCAGCAGTGAAAGGTGGACAGGGTCCAATCAGCCCCAGCATTTT
NA	many	TRBV20-1	TRBJ2-7	CSATVVGSRMSYEQYF	TGCAGTGCTACTGTAGTTGGCAGCCGGATGTCCTACGAGCAGTACTTC
NA	NA	TRBV12-3/TRBV12-4	TRBJ2-1	CASSIDSLSYNEQFF	TGTGCCAGCAGTATCGACAGCCTCTCCTACAATGAGCAGTTCTTC
NA	NA	TRBV28	TRBJ1-5	CASSPDRFNQPQHF	TGTGCCAGCAGCCCCGACCGGTTCAATCAGCCCCAGCATTTT